This is a list of T cell receptor beta chains from one sample in a study of blood T cells in healthy people across ages. MiXCR, applied by TCRdb to the 5' RACE reads, yields one record per CDR3 protein. The profile covers 650,000 to 800,000 distinct CDR3 sequences, with under 45% appearing a single time and around 21% taken by the ten largest. The sample consisted of blood. The receptors come from a man aged 60 to 69 in good health. CDR3s include the opening cysteine and the closing phenylalanine or tryptophan. Fields, in order: V gene, J gene, D gene, clone size, CDR3 DNA, CDR3 protein. D genes are given only for firm matches. Rows give clone size only sometimes, using once, few, many, or a class for an expanded clone.

V gene: TRBV6-2/TRBV6-3; J gene: TRBJ1-5; D gene: -; clone size: -; CDR3 DNA: TGTGCCAGCACCAATGAAGGGATCCAGCATTTT; CDR3 protein: CASTNEGIQHF
V gene: TRBV7-2; J gene: TRBJ2-5; D gene: TRBD2; clone size: -; CDR3 DNA: TGTGCCAGCAGCGAGCGGGGGTACGACAATGAGCAGTACTTC; CDR3 protein: CASSERGYDNEQYF
V gene: TRBV4-3; J gene: TRBJ2-1; D gene: -; clone size: -; CDR3 DNA: TGCGCCAGCAGCCAAGACAGGACAGAATACAATGAGCAGTTCTTC; CDR3 protein: CASSQDRTEYNEQFF
V gene: TRBV2; J gene: TRBJ2-5; D gene: TRBD2; clone size: -; CDR3 DNA: TGTGCCAGCTGTAGCGGGGGCCAAGAGACCCAGTACTTC; CDR3 protein: CASCSGGQETQYF
V gene: TRBV4-1; J gene: TRBJ1-4; D gene: TRBD1; clone size: -; CDR3 DNA: TGCGCCAGCAGCCACGACAGGGGAAGTAACGAAAAACTGTTTTTT; CDR3 protein: CASSHDRGSNEKLFF
V gene: TRBV12-3/TRBV12-4; J gene: TRBJ2-5; D gene: TRBD1; clone size: few; CDR3 DNA: TGTGCCAGCAAATTTAGGGGACAGGACCAAGAGACCCAGTACTTC; CDR3 protein: CASKFRGQDQETQYF
V gene: TRBV4-1; J gene: TRBJ2-5; D gene: -; clone size: -; CDR3 DNA: TGCGCCAGCAGCCTAAAGAGGGATGGGACCGGGGAGCAGTACTTC; CDR3 protein: CASSLKRDGTGEQYF
V gene: TRBV20-1; J gene: TRBJ1-5; D gene: -; clone size: -; CDR3 DNA: TGCAGTGCTAGTGCGGGGGCGCAATATAGCAATCAGCCCCAGCATTTT; CDR3 protein: CSASAGAQYSNQPQHF
V gene: TRBV20-1; J gene: TRBJ2-7; D gene: TRBD2; clone size: -; CDR3 DNA: TGCAGTGCTAGAGATGGGACTAGCGGTTCATACGAGCAGTACTTC; CDR3 protein: CSARDGTSGSYEQYF
V gene: TRBV5-1; J gene: TRBJ2-7; D gene: -; clone size: -; CDR3 DNA: TGCGCCAGCAGCGGGGCGGGCTCCTACAATGAGCAGTACTTC; CDR3 protein: CASSGAGSYNEQYF
V gene: TRBV7-8; J gene: TRBJ1-6; D gene: -; clone size: -; CDR3 DNA: TGTGCCAGCAGCCCAGGGCCTGGTTTTAATTCACCCCTCCACTTT; CDR3 protein: CASSPGPGFNSPLHF
V gene: TRBV14; J gene: TRBJ1-2; D gene: -; clone size: -; CDR3 DNA: TGTGCCAGCAGCCACCGACAGAACTTTGGGTATGGCTACACCTTC; CDR3 protein: CASSHRQNFGYGYTF
V gene: TRBV15; J gene: TRBJ1-6; D gene: -; clone size: -; CDR3 DNA: TGTGCCACCAGCAGAGAAGAGAAAGGTGATAATTCACCCCTCCACTTT; CDR3 protein: CATSREEKGDNSPLHF
V gene: TRBV7-8; J gene: TRBJ1-6; D gene: TRBD1; clone size: -; CDR3 DNA: TGTGCCAGCAGCTCGACAGGGGCAGGTTCACCCCTCCACTTT; CDR3 protein: CASSSTGAGSPLHF
V gene: TRBV30; J gene: TRBJ1-2; D gene: TRBD1; clone size: -; CDR3 DNA: TGTGCCTGCCGTCGCCGGGACAGAGCTAACTATGGCTACACCTTC; CDR3 protein: CACRRRDRANYGYTF
V gene: TRBV12-3/TRBV12-4; J gene: TRBJ1-2; D gene: TRBD1; clone size: -; CDR3 DNA: TGTGCCAGCAGTTTAGCGGGGGGACAGACGGGTGGCTACACCTTC; CDR3 protein: CASSLAGGQTGGYTF
V gene: TRBV11-2; J gene: TRBJ2-7; D gene: TRBD2; clone size: once; CDR3 DNA: TGTGCCAGCAGCTTCCGTTCTTCTAGCGGGGGGGCCTCCGAGCAGTACTTC; CDR3 protein: CASSFRSSSGGASEQYF
V gene: TRBV20-1; J gene: TRBJ1-1; D gene: -; clone size: few; CDR3 DNA: TGCAGTGCTAGAGACAGTGGGGGAAGCACTGAAGCTTTCTTT; CDR3 protein: CSARDSGGSTEAFF
V gene: TRBV3-1; J gene: TRBJ2-1; D gene: TRBD2; clone size: -; CDR3 DNA: TGTGCCAGCAGCCGGCAGCGGGGCATCAATGAGCAGTTCTTC; CDR3 protein: CASSRQRGINEQFF
V gene: TRBV15; J gene: TRBJ1-1; D gene: TRBD1; clone size: once; CDR3 DNA: TGTGCCACCAGCAGCCGACAGGGGAAAGCTTTCTTT; CDR3 protein: CATSSRQGKAFF
V gene: TRBV12-3/TRBV12-4; J gene: TRBJ2-3; D gene: -; clone size: -; CDR3 DNA: TGTGCCAGCAGTGTCCCCCAGACCACAGATACGCAGTATTTT; CDR3 protein: CASSVPQTTDTQYF
V gene: TRBV4-3; J gene: TRBJ1-2; D gene: -; clone size: few; CDR3 DNA: TGCGCCAGCAGCCAAGATTTGGGGAGGGAGGCTGGCTACACCTTC; CDR3 protein: CASSQDLGREAGYTF
V gene: TRBV7-2; J gene: TRBJ1-1; D gene: -; clone size: -; CDR3 DNA: TGTGCCAGCAGCCTCCAACGTGGGGGGCACGGGACTGAAGCTTTCTTT; CDR3 protein: CASSLQRGGHGTEAFF
V gene: TRBV12-3/TRBV12-4; J gene: TRBJ2-3; D gene: -; clone size: -; CDR3 DNA: TGTGCCAGCACCTCTAGGACAGATACGCAGTATTTT; CDR3 protein: CASTSRTDTQYF
V gene: TRBV6-2/TRBV6-3; J gene: TRBJ2-5; D gene: TRBD1; clone size: -; CDR3 DNA: TGTGCCAGCAGTCCCAGGGGGAGCAACCAAGAGACCCAGTACTTC; CDR3 protein: CASSPRGSNQETQYF
V gene: TRBV18; J gene: TRBJ1-1; D gene: -; clone size: -; CDR3 DNA: TGTGCCAGCTCACCGCCAGTGAACACTGAAGCTTTCTTT; CDR3 protein: CASSPPVNTEAFF
V gene: TRBV12-3/TRBV12-4; J gene: TRBJ1-1; D gene: TRBD1; clone size: -; CDR3 DNA: TGTGCCAGCAGTCAGGGACAGAGCTCGAACACTGAAGCTTTCTTT; CDR3 protein: CASSQGQSSNTEAFF
V gene: TRBV20-1; J gene: TRBJ1-1; D gene: TRBD1; clone size: -; CDR3 DNA: TGCAGGGTAAAACAGGGGGCCGGGAACACTGAAGCTTTCTTT; CDR3 protein: CRVKQGAGNTEAFF
V gene: TRBV7-2; J gene: TRBJ2-5; D gene: TRBD2; clone size: -; CDR3 DNA: TGTGCCAGCAGCTTAAAGCGGGGGGGTTCCTACTATGAGCAGTACTTC; CDR3 protein: CASSLKRGGSYYEQYF
V gene: TRBV13; J gene: TRBJ2-7; D gene: TRBD1; clone size: many; CDR3 DNA: TGTGCCAGCAGCTTACGGGACAGCCTTTTTAAGCAGTACTTC; CDR3 protein: CASSLRDSLFKQYF
V gene: TRBV12-3/TRBV12-4; J gene: TRBJ2-1; D gene: -; clone size: few; CDR3 DNA: TGTGCCAGCAGCCCGGACAGAAACCCATACAATGAGCAGTTCTTC; CDR3 protein: CASSPDRNPYNEQFF
V gene: TRBV7-2; J gene: TRBJ2-7; D gene: -; clone size: -; CDR3 DNA: TGTGCCAGCAGCCTAAATTTTGGTGGTCAGTACGAGCAGTACTTC; CDR3 protein: CASSLNFGGQYEQYF
V gene: TRBV4-3; J gene: TRBJ2-4; D gene: -; clone size: -; CDR3 DNA: TGCGCCAGCAGCCAAGATATTAGGGCGAACATTCAGTACTTC; CDR3 protein: CASSQDIRANIQYF
V gene: TRBV6-2/TRBV6-3; J gene: TRBJ2-1; D gene: TRBD2; clone size: -; CDR3 DNA: TGTGCCAGCAGTCGAGCGGGGGTAGTTGAGCAGTTCTTC; CDR3 protein: CASSRAGVVEQFF
V gene: TRBV6-6; J gene: TRBJ2-4; D gene: TRBD1; clone size: many; CDR3 DNA: TGTGCCAGCCGGAACACAGGGGATGGCAAAAACATTCAGTACTTC; CDR3 protein: CASRNTGDGKNIQYF
V gene: TRBV7-7; J gene: TRBJ2-7; D gene: -; clone size: few; CDR3 DNA: TGTGCCAGCAGCTTAGGCCAGGCGGACGAGCAGTACTTC; CDR3 protein: CASSLGQADEQYF